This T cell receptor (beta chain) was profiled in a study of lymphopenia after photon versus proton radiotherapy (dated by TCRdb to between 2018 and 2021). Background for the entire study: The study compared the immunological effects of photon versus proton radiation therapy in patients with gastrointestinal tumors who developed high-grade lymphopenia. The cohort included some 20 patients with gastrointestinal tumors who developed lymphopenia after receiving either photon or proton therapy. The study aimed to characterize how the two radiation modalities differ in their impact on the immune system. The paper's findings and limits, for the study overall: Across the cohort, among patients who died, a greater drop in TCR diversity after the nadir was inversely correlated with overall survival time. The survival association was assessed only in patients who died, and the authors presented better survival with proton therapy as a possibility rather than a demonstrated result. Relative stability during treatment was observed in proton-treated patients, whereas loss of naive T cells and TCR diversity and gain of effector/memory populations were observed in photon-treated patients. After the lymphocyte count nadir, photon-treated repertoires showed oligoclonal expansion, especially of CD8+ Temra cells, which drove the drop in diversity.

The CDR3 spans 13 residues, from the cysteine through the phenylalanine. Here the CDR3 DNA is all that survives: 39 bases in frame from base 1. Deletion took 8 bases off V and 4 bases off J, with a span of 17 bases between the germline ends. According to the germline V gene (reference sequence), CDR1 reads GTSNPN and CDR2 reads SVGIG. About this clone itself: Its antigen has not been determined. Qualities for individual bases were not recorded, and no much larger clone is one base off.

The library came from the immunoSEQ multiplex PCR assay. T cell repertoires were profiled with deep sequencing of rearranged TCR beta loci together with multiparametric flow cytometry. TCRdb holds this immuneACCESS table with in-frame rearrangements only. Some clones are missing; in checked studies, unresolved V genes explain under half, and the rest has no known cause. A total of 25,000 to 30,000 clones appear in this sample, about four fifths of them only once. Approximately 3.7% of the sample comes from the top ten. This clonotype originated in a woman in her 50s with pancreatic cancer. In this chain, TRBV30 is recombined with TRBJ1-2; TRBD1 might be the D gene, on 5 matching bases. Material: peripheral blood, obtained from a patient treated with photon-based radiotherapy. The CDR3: CAGTWGGVYGYTF. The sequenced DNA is TGTGCCGGGACCTGGGGGGGAGTCTATGGCTACACCTTC.